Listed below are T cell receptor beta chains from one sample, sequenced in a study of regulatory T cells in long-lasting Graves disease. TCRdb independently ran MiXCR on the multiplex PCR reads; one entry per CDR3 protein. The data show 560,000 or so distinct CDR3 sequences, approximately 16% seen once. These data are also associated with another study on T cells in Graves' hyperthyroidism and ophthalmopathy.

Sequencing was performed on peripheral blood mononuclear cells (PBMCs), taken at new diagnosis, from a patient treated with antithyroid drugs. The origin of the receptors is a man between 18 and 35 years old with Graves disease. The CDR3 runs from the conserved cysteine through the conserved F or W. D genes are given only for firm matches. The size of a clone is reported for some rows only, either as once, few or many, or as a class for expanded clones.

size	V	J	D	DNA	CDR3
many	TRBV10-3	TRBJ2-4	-	TGTGCCATCAGAGCCTCGGACAGACTAGCCAAAAACATTCAGTACTTC	CAIRASDRLAKNIQYF
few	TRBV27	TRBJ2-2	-	TGTGCCAGCAGTTTATTTCGGCAGGGTGGCGGGGAGCTGTTTTTT	CASSLFRQGGGELFF
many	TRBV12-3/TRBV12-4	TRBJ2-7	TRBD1	TGTGCCAGCAGTTTAGGGGACAGGGGGCGAGATCCCTACGAGCAGTACTTC	CASSLGDRGRDPYEQYF
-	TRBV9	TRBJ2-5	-	TGTGCCAGCAGCGTTTTTGGGGGAGGTACAGAGACCCAGTACTTC	CASSVFGGGTETQYF
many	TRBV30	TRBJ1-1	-	TGTGCCTGGAGTGTACAGAGGAACACTGAAGCTTTCTTT	CAWSVQRNTEAFF
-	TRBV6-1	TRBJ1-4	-	TGTGCCAGCGCACGTTACCGGGCCTCTAATGAAAAACTGTTTTTT	CASARYRASNEKLFF
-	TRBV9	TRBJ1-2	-	TGTGCCAGCAGCGGAGGCGTATTGGGAAGCGCTAACTATGGCTACACCTTC	CASSGGVLGSANYGYTF
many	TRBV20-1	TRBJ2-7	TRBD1	TGCAGTGCTAGAGAACGAGGGGGCCTCGACGAGCAGTACTTC	CSARERGGLDEQYF
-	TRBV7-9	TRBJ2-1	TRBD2	TGTGCCAGCAGCTTATGGCTAGCGGGCTCCTACAATGAGCAGTTCTTC	CASSLWLAGSYNEQFF
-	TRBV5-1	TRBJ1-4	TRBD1	TGCGCCAGCAGCTTGTTAGGGACAGGGGAGGAAAAACTGTTTTTT	CASSLLGTGEEKLFF
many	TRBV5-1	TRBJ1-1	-	TGCGCCAGCAGAAGCGCAGTGGAGCATCCTGAAGCTTTCTTT	CASRSAVEHPEAFF
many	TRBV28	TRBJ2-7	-	TGTGCCAGCAGTTGGACAGTTCAATCCTACGAGCAGTACTTC	CASSWTVQSYEQYF
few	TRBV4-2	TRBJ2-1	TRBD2	TGTGCCAGCAGCCAACCATACCCTACTAGCGGGAGGGATGAGCAGTTCTTC	CASSQPYPTSGRDEQFF
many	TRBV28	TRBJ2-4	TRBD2	TGTGCCAGCAGTATTGGACTAGCGGGATCACGGAACATTCAGTACTTC	CASSIGLAGSRNIQYF
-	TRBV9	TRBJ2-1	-	TGTGCCAGCAGCCCACGCCTACAGGACATCAGTTCCTACAATGAGCAGTTCTTC	CASSPRLQDISSYNEQFF
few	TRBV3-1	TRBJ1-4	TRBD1	TGTGCCAGCAGTTCGGGACAGAGGCGAGAAAAACTGTTTTTT	CASSSGQRREKLFF
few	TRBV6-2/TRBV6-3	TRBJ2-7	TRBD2	TGTGCCAGCGAGGGAGGGCGGGAGCAGTACTTC	CASEGGREQYF
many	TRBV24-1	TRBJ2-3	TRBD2	TGTGCCACCAGTGACGCGGGGGACCTACTCACAGATACGCAGTATTTT	CATSDAGDLLTDTQYF
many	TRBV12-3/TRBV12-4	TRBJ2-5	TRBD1	TGTGCCAGCAGTTTTTTCAACAGGGGGCGAGGGGAGACCCAGTACTTC	CASSFFNRGRGETQYF
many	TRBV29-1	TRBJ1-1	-	TGCAGCGTCGGGGGGCCTATGGAAGCTTTCTTT	CSVGGPMEAFF
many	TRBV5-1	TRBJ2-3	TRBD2	TGCGCCAGCAGCTTCGCTAGCGGGAGGACCACAGATACGCAGTATTTT	CASSFASGRTTDTQYF
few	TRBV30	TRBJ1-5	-	TGTGCCAGCAAGCGGAGAGGGTCAAAGGATCAGCCCCAGCATTTT	CASKRRGSKDQPQHF
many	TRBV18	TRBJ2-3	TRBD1	TGTGCCAGCTCCCCAGGGACAGACACAGATACGCAGTATTTT	CASSPGTDTDTQYF
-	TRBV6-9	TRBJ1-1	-	TGTGCCAGCAGTTACGAGGCAGCCCATATGAACACTGAAGCTTTCTTT	CASSYEAAHMNTEAFF
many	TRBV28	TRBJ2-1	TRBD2	TGTGCCAGCAGTCCTAGCGGGATTTCCTACAATGAGCAGTTCTTC	CASSPSGISYNEQFF
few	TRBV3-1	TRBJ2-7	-	TGTGCCAGCAGCCAAGAAATGGCGAATCCCAGGGGGAGGTACGAGCAGTACTTC	CASSQEMANPRGRYEQYF
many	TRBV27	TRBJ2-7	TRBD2	TGTGCCAGCACCCCACTAGCGGGAGGGTCCTACGAGCAGTACTTC	CASTPLAGGSYEQYF
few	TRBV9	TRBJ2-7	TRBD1	TGTGCCAGCAGCGTCGGACAGGGGGCCGAAGAGCAGTACTTC	CASSVGQGAEEQYF
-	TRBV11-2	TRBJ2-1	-	TGTGCCAGCAGACGCCAGGGGTTCTCCTACAATGAGCAGTTCTTC	CASRRQGFSYNEQFF
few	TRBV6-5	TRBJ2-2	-	TGTGCCAGCAGTTGGCAGGGGACATCCGGGGAGCTGTTTTTT	CASSWQGTSGELFF
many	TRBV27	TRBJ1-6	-	TGTGCCAGCAGCATGAGGCAGAACTATATTTATGATAATTCACCCCTCCACTTT	CASSMRQNYIYDNSPLHF
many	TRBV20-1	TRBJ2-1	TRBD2	TGCAGTGCTAGAGACGGACTAGCGGGAAGGCCGGATGAGCAGTTCTTC	CSARDGLAGRPDEQFF
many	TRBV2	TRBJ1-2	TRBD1	TGTGCCAGCAGTAAGACGGACAGGGGAGGCTATGGCTACACCTTC	CASSKTDRGGYGYTF
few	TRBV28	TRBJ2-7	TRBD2	TGTGCCAGCAGTCCCCGGGTAGCGGGAGGGGCGTCCCACGAGCAGTACTTC	CASSPRVAGGASHEQYF
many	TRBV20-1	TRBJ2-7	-	TGCAGTGCTAAAACTTATAACTCCTACGAGCAGTACTTC	CSAKTYNSYEQYF
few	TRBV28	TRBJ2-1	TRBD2	TGTGCCACGGACGGGACTAGCGGGATGAGTGAGCAGTTCTTC	CATDGTSGMSEQFF
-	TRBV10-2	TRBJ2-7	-	TGCGCCAGCAGTGCTACTCCCCTCTACGAGCAGTACTTC	CASSATPLYEQYF
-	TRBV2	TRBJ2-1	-	TGTGCCAGCACTAAGGGGGCGGGAGGAGTGGCCGATGAGCAGTTCTTC	CASTKGAGGVADEQFF
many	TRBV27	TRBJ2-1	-	TGTGCCAGCAGTTTATCCCCCGGGACCAGACTCAATGAGCAGTTCTTC	CASSLSPGTRLNEQFF
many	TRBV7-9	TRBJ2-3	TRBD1	TGTGCCAGCAGCTTAGACAGGGGCGCGCAGTATTTT	CASSLDRGAQYF
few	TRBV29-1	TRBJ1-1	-	TGCAGCGTCCCACAGGGACCTATGAACACTGAAGCTTTCTTT	CSVPQGPMNTEAFF
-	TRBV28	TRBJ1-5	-	TGTGCCAGCAGTCCATACCGACACCTTAGCAATCAGCCCCAGCATTTT	CASSPYRHLSNQPQHF
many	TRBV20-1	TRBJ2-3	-	TGCAGTGCTTGCCGGGACACGGTGGTTAATACGCAGTATTTT	CSACRDTVVNTQYF
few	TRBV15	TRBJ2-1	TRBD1	TGTGCCACCAGCAGGAACCGGGACAGGGGGTCCTACAATGAGCAGTTCTTC	CATSRNRDRGSYNEQFF
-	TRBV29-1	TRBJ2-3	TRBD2	TGCAGCGTTGTCCCGGGACTAGCGGGAGGTACCGATACGCAGTATTTT	CSVVPGLAGGTDTQYF
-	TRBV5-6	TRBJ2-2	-	TGTGCCAGCAGCTTGAGCGCGGGATGGAACACCGGGGAGCTGTTTTTT	CASSLSAGWNTGELFF
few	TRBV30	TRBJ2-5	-	TGTGCCTGGAGTGTCAATCCTAGGGAGACCCAGTACTTC	CAWSVNPRETQYF
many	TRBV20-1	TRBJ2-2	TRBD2	TGCAGTGCCCCACTAGCGGGAGCCACCGGGGAGCTGTTTTTT	CSAPLAGATGELFF
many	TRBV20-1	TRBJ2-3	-	TGCAGTGCCGGGGATTCTGGGCGGGATAGTCATACGCAGTATTTT	CSAGDSGRDSHTQYF
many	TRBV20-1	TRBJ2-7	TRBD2	TGCAGTGCTAGGGGACTAGCGGGGCCCTCTACTTCCTACGAGCAGTACTTC	CSARGLAGPSTSYEQYF